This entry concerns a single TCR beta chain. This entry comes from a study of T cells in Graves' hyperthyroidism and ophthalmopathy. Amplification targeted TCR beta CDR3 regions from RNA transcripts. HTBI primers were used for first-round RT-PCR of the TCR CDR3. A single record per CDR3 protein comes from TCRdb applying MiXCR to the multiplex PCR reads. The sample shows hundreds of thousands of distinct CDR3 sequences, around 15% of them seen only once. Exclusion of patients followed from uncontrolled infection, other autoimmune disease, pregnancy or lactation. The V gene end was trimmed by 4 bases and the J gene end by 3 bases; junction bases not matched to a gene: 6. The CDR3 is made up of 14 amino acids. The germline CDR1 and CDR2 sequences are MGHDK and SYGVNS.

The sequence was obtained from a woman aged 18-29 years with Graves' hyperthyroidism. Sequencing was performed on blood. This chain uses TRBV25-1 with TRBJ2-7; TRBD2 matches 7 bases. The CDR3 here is CASSGGGYFYEQYF. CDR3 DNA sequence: TGTGCCAGCAGTGGGGGGGGTTACTTCTACGAGCAGTACTTC.